The 19 T cell receptor beta chains listed next were all sequenced from one sample in a study of cytomegalovirus exposure and HLA in healthy donors. Primers: 60 Vbeta forward and 13 Jbeta reverse. The data were produced by immunoSEQ multiplex PCR, yet TCRdb's version contains in-frame clones alone and is incomplete. The sample totals approximately 120,000 clones. Sequencing was performed on PBMCs. These receptors came from a man between 18 and 29 years old in good health and CMV-seronegative.

V is TRBV11-2 and J is TRBJ2-7; TRBD2 matches at 11 bases. This CDR3 contains 16 residues. In germline, CDR1 is SGHAT, CDR2 FQNNGV. The V and J ends lost 6 bases and 5 bases, in that order; junction bases with no gene match: 12. The CDR3 is CASSFIVAGGPHEQYF. In DNA form, the CDR3 reads TGTGCCAGCAGTTTCATAGTAGCGGGAGGGCCCCACGAGCAGTACTTC.

The rearrangement joins TRBV6-1 to TRBJ1-3; possibly TRBD1 for D (6 bases). The V end was cut by 1 base, the J end by 6 bases, with 19 bases between. There are 17 residues in the CDR3. The germline CDR1 and CDR2 sequences are MNHNS and SASEGT. The CDR3 sequence: CASSEVGGLPGVNTIYF. CDR3 sequence (DNA): TGTGCCAGCAGTGAAGTAGGGGGTCTTCCTGGGGTAAACACCATATATTTT.

J is TRBJ2-5 and V is TRBV5-1, with 8 bases lining up with TRBD1. The DNA matches TRBJ2-7 better at its end, which makes the J call doubtful. The germline CDR1 and CDR2 sequences are SGHRS and YFSETQ. The CDR3 consists of 13 residues. The CDR3 nucleotides are TGCGCCAGCAGCCTACGACAGGGGTACGAGCAGTACTTC. Translating it yields CASSLRQGYEQYF.

V gene TRBV27 combines with J gene TRBJ2-5; D ambiguous. Trimming pared 5 bases from V and 8 bases from J, leaving 15 bases between. The CDR3 has 13 amino acids. Germline assignment: CDR1 MNHEY and CDR2 SMNVEV (reference sequence). CDR3 in amino acids: CASSPLGFVTQYF. CDR3 DNA: TGTGCCAGCAGTCCTCTCGGGTTCGTTACCCAGTACTTC.

The chain combines TRBV11-3 with TRBJ1-2; tentatively, D is TRBD1 (6 bases). Germline values: CDR1 SGHNT, CDR2 YENEEA. The CDR3 covers 16 residues. V shed 3 bases and J shed 8 bases, with 22 bases lying between them. In nucleotides, the CDR3 is TGTGCCAGCAGCTTGGGCCAAAACCAGAGGACAGAAGGCTACACCTTC. The encoded protein is CASSLGQNQRTEGYTF.

The chain carries TRBV6-1 and TRBJ1-3, with 7 bases aligning to TRBD1. With 6 bases clipped from V and 1 base from J, the junction kept 3 bases outside the gene matches. The CDR3 totals 14 residues. Germline assignment: CDR1 MNHNS and CDR2 SASEGT. The CDR3 region is CASRFRGSGNTIYF. CDR3 DNA: TGTGCCAGCAGGTTCAGGGGGTCTGGAAACACCATATATTTT.

The chain's CDR3 is CASSDRLVSTETQYF. CDR3 nucleotides: TGTGCCAGCAGTGACCGATTAGTGAGTACGGAGACCCAGTACTTC. The V gene is TRBV6-4, the J gene TRBJ2-5; no clear D gene. The CDR3 loop spans 15 amino acids. The V gene's germline CDR1 is MRHNA and CDR2 SNTAGT. Trimming shortened V by 2 bases and J by 5 bases, and 15 bases separated the two germline ends.

The chain combines TRBV19 with TRBJ2-2; D is uncertain. Germline V CDR1 and CDR2: LNHDA, SQIVND (reference sequence). V was clipped by 7 bases and J by 0 bases, with 9 bases between them. The CDR3 length is 14 residues. CDR3 amino acids: CASTSVANTGELFF. As DNA, the CDR3 is TGTGCCAGTACCTCAGTTGCGAACACCGGGGAGCTGTTTTTT.

Comments on this clone: One junction end does not reproduce the germline sequence, and a read error may be involved. The chain employs TRBV11-2 and TRBJ2-7; 9 bases fit TRBD1. Germline values: CDR1 SGHAT, CDR2 FQNNGV. The CDR3 loop spans 13 amino acids. This CDR3 is CASSLGYGTGPSF. In DNA, the CDR3 is TGTGCCAGCAGCTTAGGATATGGGACAGGGCCATCCTTC.

This rearrangement joins TRBV7-2 to TRBJ2-5; possibly TRBD2 for D (5 bases). The end of the DNA aligns better with TRBJ2-7, so the J call may be wrong. Germline loops: CDR1 SGHTA, CDR2 FQGNSA. CDR3 size: 13 residues. The CDR3 DNA sequence: TGTGCCAGCAGCTCACGGAGGTTATACGAGCAGTACTTC. It codes for CASSSRRLYEQYF.

The V call is TRBV6-5, the J call TRBJ1-5, with D hard to call. Germline lookup yields CDR1 MNHEY and CDR2 SVGAGI. This CDR3 is built from 16 residues. V lost 0 bases and J lost 0, with 9 bases in between. The CDR3 loop is CASSYSYPSSNQPQHF. The CDR3 DNA reads TGTGCCAGCAGTTACTCATATCCCAGTAGCAATCAGCCCCAGCATTTT.

This sequence joins TRBV5-4 and TRBJ1-2, with 9 bases identical to TRBD1. CDR3 length equals 16 residues. Per the germline V gene, CDR1 is SGHNT and CDR2 is YYREEE (reference sequence). V lost 4 bases, J lost 6 bases, and 13 bases stayed unmatched. In nucleotides, the CDR3 is TGTGCCAGCAGCACCAGCCGGGACAGGGTGTCCAATGGCTACACCTTC. Translation gives CASSTSRDRVSNGYTF.

The chain carries TRBV30 and TRBJ1-2; D not certain. CDR1 GTSNPN and CDR2 SVGIG come from the germline V gene (reference sequence). The CDR3 runs 13 residues. Trimming shortened V by 2 bases and J by 2 bases, and 9 bases separated the two germline ends. The CDR3 nucleotides read TGTGCCTGGAGTCCGACCGGGAACTATGGCTACACCTTC. Translating gives CAWSPTGNYGYTF.

The rearrangement joins TRBV18 to TRBJ2-7, with TRBD1 matching 11 bases. The CDR3 contains 16 residues. Germline V lookup: CDR1 KGHSH, CDR2 LQKENI. The V and J ends lost 4 bases and 3 bases, in that order; junction bases with no gene match: 8. CDR3 DNA sequence: TGTGCCAGCTCACTAAACTTGGGACAGGGGGTCTACGAGCAGTACTTC. This encodes CASSLNLGQGVYEQYF.

This CDR3 is CATSRDGAGPYEQYF. The CDR3 nucleotides read TGTGCCACCAGCAGGGATGGAGCGGGCCCCTACGAGCAGTACTTC. V gene TRBV15 combines with J gene TRBJ2-7; possibly TRBD2 for D (6 bases). The V gene lost 3 bases and the J gene lost 2 bases, with 14 bases spanning the gap. The V gene's germline CDR1 is LNHNV and CDR2 YYDKDF (reference sequence). The CDR3 is 15 amino acids. Using reference TRBV15 and TRBJ2-7 for the parts outside the CDR3, the full variable domain is DAMVIQNPRYQVTQFGKPVTLSCSQTLNHNVMYWYQQKSSQAPKLLFHYYDKDFNNEADTPDNFQSRRPNTSFCFLDIRSPGLGDTAMYLCATSRDGAGPYEQYFGPGTRLTVT.

The chain joins TRBV29-1 to TRBJ2-1; 8 bases line up with TRBD1. Germline trimming cut 6 bases from V and 0 bases from J; bases unmatched to any gene: 10. This CDR3 is built from 16 residues. Germline V gene lookup returns CDR1 SQVTM and CDR2 ANQGSEA. The CDR3 reads CSVITGQANSYNEQFF. In DNA form, the CDR3 reads TGCAGCGTGATTACGGGACAGGCTAACTCCTACAATGAGCAGTTCTTC.

J is TRBJ1-1 and V is TRBV2; TRBD1 might be the D (6 bases). CDR1 and CDR2 (germline): SNHLY, FYNNEI. CDR3 length: 12 amino acids. The CDR3 sequence is CLKGQPNTEAFF. In DNA, the CDR3 is TGTTTAAAGGGACAACCGAACACTGAAGCTTTCTTT.

J is TRBJ2-7 and V is TRBV2; maybe TRBD1 (5 bases). From germline, CDR1 is SNHLY and CDR2 FYNNEI. The CDR3 extends over 12 amino acids. V dropped 11 bases and J dropped 3 bases, with 14 bases sitting between them. The CDR3 sequence: CALHKGHYEQYF. The CDR3 DNA reads as TGTGCCCTGCACAAAGGACACTACGAGCAGTACTTC. The full variable domain, in which reference TRBV2 and TRBJ2-7 provide the parts outside the CDR3, is EPEVTQTPSHQVTQMGQEVILRCVPISNHLYFYWYRQILGQKVEFLVSFYNNEISEKSEIFDDQFSVERPDGSNFTLKIRSTKLEDSAMYFCALHKGHYEQYFGPGTRLTVT.

The J gene is TRBJ2-2, the V gene TRBV11-2, with D perhaps TRBD1 (6 bases). Germline loops: CDR1 SGHAT, CDR2 FQNNGV. V was cut by 5 bases and J by 7 bases, with 17 bases left in between. The CDR3 contains 15 residues. CDR3 nucleotides: TGTGCCAGCAGCAAGGCGACAGGAGCGTTCGGGGAGCTGTTTTTT. It specifies CASSKATGAFGELFF.